The TCR beta chain under discussion was sequenced for a study of T cell repertoires in cytomegalovirus infection. Study at large: Peptides in the study included HLA-C-restricted and HLA-B-restricted CMV epitopes. It can be stated that public TCR beta signatures indicated CMV infection as well as a matching HLA type.

Study-level points and caveats: Carriers of CMV plus the relevant HLA were identified by cumulative public TCR beta family frequency.

Only a few counts were recorded for this clonotype. Its specificity is not known. With V trimmed by 5 bases and J by 9 bases, 22 bases remained unmatched. Germline CDR1 and CDR2: SEHNR and FQNEAQ (reference sequence). This CDR3 is 18 amino acids long. TCRdb called the reads again in MiXCR, with one record for every CDR3 protein. This repertoire shows approximately 990,000 distinct CDR3 sequences, around 29% found once; its top ten account for about 14%. The rearrangement links TRBV7-9 to TRBJ2-5; 9 bases fit TRBD1. The sequence was obtained from a human donor in good health (CMV status not recorded). Some clones in this sample may be carry-over from other donors' samples. This specimen consisted of cultured CD8+ T cells from PBMCs, obtained from culture after CMV antigen stimulation. The CDR3 reads CASSATGGRDPYFGPQYF. As DNA, the CDR3 is TGTGCCAGCAGCGCGACAGGGGGAAGAGACCCGTATTTCGGCCCCCAGTACTTC.